This T cell receptor beta chain was documented in a study of neoadjuvant anti-PD-1 for oral cavity cancer. The method was immunoSEQ multiplex PCR; TCRdb's version includes in-frame clones alone and lacks a portion of them. The sample lists fewer than 20,000 clones; about 65% were seen once. Whole-study results and caveats: PBMC Gini-index clonality exceeded responders' in non-responders post-nivolumab.

CDR3 length: 17 amino acids. The germline CDR1 and CDR2 sequences are SGHTS and YDEGEE. The V gene lost 0 bases and the J gene lost 1 base, with 15 bases spanning the gap. This clone was observed once. What it binds is unknown. Sequenced here: PBMCs, sampled before nivolumab (anti-PD-1) treatment. This clonotype was sampled from a person aged 35 to 85 with oral cavity squamous cell carcinoma. The chain recombines TRBV5-8 with TRBJ2-3; D unresolved. CDR3 protein: CASSLALGRVGTDTQYF. The CDR3 region has the DNA TGTGCCAGCAGCTTGGCCCTGGGAAGGGTTGGCACAGATACGCAGTATTTT.